The entry below describes one T cell receptor beta chain. Its antigen is unidentified. This sample was taken from a study of T cell repertoires in cytomegalovirus infection. On the study more broadly: Well-studied HLA-B-restricted CMV epitopes were used in the study alongside recently identified HLA-C-restricted ones. Both a matching HLA type and CMV infection were indicated by public TCR beta signatures.

TCRdb passed the reads through MiXCR, listing each CDR3 protein once. The repertoire holds some 71,000 distinct CDR3 sequences, with about 26% as singletons. The CDR3 consists of 15 residues. Germline V gene lookup returns CDR1 MNHNY and CDR2 SVGAGI (reference sequence). V gave up 10 bases and J gave up 3 bases; unmatched junction bases: 13. Overall study findings and caveats: HLA-C-restricted CMV-specific TCR beta clonotypes prevailed in the ex vivo response. The cumulative frequency of public TCR beta families distinguished individuals who carried CMV together with the relevant HLA.

The sample in question was CD8+ T cells from cultured PBMCs, obtained from culture after CMV antigen stimulation. The sequence was obtained from a human donor in good health (CMV status not recorded). Some clones in this sample may be carry-over from other donors' samples. V usage is TRBV6-6 and J usage is TRBJ2-3; TRBD2 aligns across 7 bases. Written as DNA, the CDR3 is TGTGCCACCAACCTTTTTCCCGGGAGGACAGATACGCAGTATTTT. Protein sequence: CATNLFPGRTDTQYF.